The sequence of this T cell receptor (beta chain) was determined in a study of T-cell reconstitution after alpha-beta-depleted transplantation in children. Unique molecular identifiers were built into the TCRbeta library. From the PCR reads, TCRdb called clonotypes with MiXCR, one entry per CDR3 protein. The sample lists roughly 350,000 distinct CDR3 sequences, about a sixth seen once, with roughly two fifths in the top ten. Whole-study findings and limits: Newly produced T cells mostly provided counts and TCRbeta diversity after one year, as hyperexpanded clones declined. At day 60, the high TCRbeta diversity found in some patients originated from recipient T cells and thymic progenitors that had survived. Expanded graft clones, several hundred of them, were reportedly the source of alpha-beta T cells about two months after transplant.

In its sample, this clonotype was seen a few times. Its cognate antigen is unknown. This CDR3 has 15 amino acids. CDR1 and CDR2 from the germline V gene are SGHRS and YFSETQ. V was cut by 0 bases and J by 4 bases, with 13 bases left in between. The input for sequencing was PBMCs, mostly from graft donor cells, taken 360 days after TCRalphabeta/CD19-depleted stem cell transplant. This TCR derives from a male patient aged 2-9 years who had a stem cell transplant for acute lymphoblastic leukemia, so the T cells may come from the graft donor. The V call is TRBV5-1, the J call TRBJ2-5; perhaps TRBD2 as D (6 bases). The CDR3, as DNA: TGCGCCAGCAGCTTGGATCCCTCTAGCGCAGAGACCCAGTACTTC. Translating gives CASSLDPSSAETQYF.